This TCR beta chain was found in a study of beta chain features in type 1 diabetes. Background on the study: There was similarity between patients and healthy donors in age, gender and cell yields. Notes on the study in general: A moderate, significant TCRB CDR3 shortening appeared in type 1 diabetes across four CD4+ subsets. Patients' naive, central memory and regulatory TCRB repertoires appeared more alike than those of healthy donors.

CDR3 length equals 13 residues. V dropped 1 base and J dropped 7 bases, with 8 bases sitting between them. Germline V gene lookup returns CDR1 SSHAT and CDR2 FNYEAQ (reference sequence). This clone was observed a handful of times. Its antigen remains unknown. In the same sample, other DNA sequences code for this CDR3. The authors reverse transcribed all of the isolated RNA, so sequencing captured expressed TCRB transcripts. Profiling relied on immunoSEQ multiplex PCR, and the TCRdb table lists in-frame clones only, not all of them. The top ten hold about 0.02% of the sample, which has hundreds of thousands of clones, roughly 13% seen once.

The receptor's source is a young man with type 1 diabetes. Sequencing was performed on naive CD4+ T cells from blood. V usage is TRBV7-7 and J usage is TRBJ2-1; D is possibly TRBD1 (5 bases). This chain's CDR3 is CASSLGQTNEQFF. The CDR3, as DNA: TGTGCCAGCAGCTTAGGACAGACAAATGAGCAGTTCTTC.